One sample yielded the 30 T cell receptor beta chains listed below, sequenced in a study of blood T cell repertoires in COVID-19. Data came from immunoSEQ multiplex PCR; TCRdb stores just in-frame clones and leaves some out. The data show fewer than 450,000 clones, with approximately 88% seen just once and roughly 12% held by the top ten. Input material: peripheral blood. These receptors came from a woman aged 45-65 years with COVID-19, enrolled during active disease.

This clone was detected only once. The chain carries TRBV2 and TRBJ2-1; 12 bases align to TRBD2. Germline V CDR1 and CDR2: SNHLY, FYNNEI. J was trimmed by 3 bases and V by 3 bases; bases with no gene match: 6. CDR3 length: 17 amino acids. The DNA for the CDR3 is TGTGCCAGCAGTGAGACTAGCGGGGGACCTAACTACAATGAGCAGTTCTTC. This sequence encodes CASSETSGGPNYNEQFF. Together with reference TRBV2 and TRBJ2-1, the CDR3 gives the full variable domain: EPEVTQTPSHQVTQMGQEVILRCVPISNHLYFYWYRQILGQKVEFLVSFYNNEISEKSEIFDDQFSVERPDGSNFTLKIRSTKLEDSAMYFCASSETSGGPNYNEQFFGPGTRLTVL.

As regards this clone: The sample carries other DNA sequences with the same CDR3. V and J are TRBV9 and TRBJ1-1; possibly TRBD1 for D (5 bases). The V end was cut by 2 bases, the J end by 11 bases, with 13 bases between. The CDR3 covers 12 residues. Germline lookup yields CDR1 SGDLS and CDR2 YYNGEE. In DNA, the CDR3 is TGTGCCAGCAGCGTTCAGGGACGGGAGGCTTTCTTT. Encoded protein: CASSVQGREAFF. The variable domain in full, with the rest retrieved from reference TRBV9 and TRBJ1-1, is DSGVTQTPKHLITATGQRVTLRCSPRSGDLSVYWYQQSLDQGLQFLIQYYNGEERAKGNILERFSAQQFPDLHSELNLSSLELGDSALYFCASSVQGREAFFGQGTRLTVV.

The chain employs TRBV11-3 and TRBJ1-2, with TRBD1 matching 10 bases. The CDR3 runs 18 residues. V trimming: 3 bases; J trimming: 4 bases; junction bases outside the gene matches: 14. Germline loops: CDR1 SGHNT, CDR2 YENEEA. CDR3 in DNA: TGTGCCAGCAGCTTTATGTTCCGGGACAGGGGTCCTCGCTATGGCTACACCTTC. Translated: CASSFMFRDRGPRYGYTF.

The CDR3 protein is CASSYTGARNEKLFF. In DNA, the CDR3 is TGTGCCAGCAGCTACACAGGGGCCCGTAATGAAAAACTGTTTTTT. V usage is TRBV9 and J usage is TRBJ1-4, with 7 bases lining up with TRBD1. The CDR3 is 15 amino acids. Unmatched junction bases numbered 7, after V lost 4 bases and J lost 4 bases. CDR1 is SGDLS, CDR2 YYNGEE, per germline.

This rearrangement joins TRBV12-3 or TRBV12-4 to TRBJ2-7, with D tentatively TRBD2 (5 bases). The V gene lost 3 bases and the J gene lost 5 bases, with 8 bases spanning the gap. The CDR3 extends over 12 amino acids. The CDR3 coding sequence is TGTGCCAGCAGTTTCGAGGGAAACGAGCAGTACTTC. It is translated as CASSFEGNEQYF.

The chain has TRBV7-9 and TRBJ1-4; D ambiguous. The CDR3 consists of 17 residues. CDR1 and CDR2 from the germline V gene are SEHNR and FQNEAQ (reference sequence). Trimming pared 4 bases from V and 0 bases from J, leaving 15 bases between. CDR3 DNA: TGTGCCAGCAGCTCCCTCCCTAGAGGGCCAACTAATGAAAAACTGTTTTTT. It codes for CASSSLPRGPTNEKLFF. The full variable domain, rest sourced from reference TRBV7-9 and TRBJ1-4, is DTGVSQNPRHKITKRGQNVTFRCDPISEHNRLYWYRQTLGQGPEFLTYFQNEAQLEKSRLLSDRFSAERPKGSFSTLEIQRTEQGDSAMYLCASSSLPRGPTNEKLFFGSGTQLSVL.

J is TRBJ1-1 and V is TRBV7-8; D unresolved. Between the trimmed V and J ends, which lost 1 base and 1 base, there was a span of 10 bases. Germline CDR1 is SGHVS and CDR2 is FQNEAQ. This CDR3 has 15 residues. The CDR3 nucleotides read TGTGCCAGCAGCTTAGTATTATACGGGAACACTGAAGCTTTCTTT. Translating it yields CASSLVLYGNTEAFF.

The CDR3, as DNA: TGTGCCAGCAGTTGGGACAGGAGGGACCACGGGGAGCTGTTTTTT. This translates into CASSWDRRDHGELFF. The chain combines TRBV6-5 with TRBJ2-2; 8 nucleotides agree with TRBD1. V trimming: 4 bases; J trimming: 7 bases; junction bases outside the gene matches: 8. CDR1 is MNHEY, CDR2 SVGAGI, per germline. The CDR3 covers 15 residues.

This chain uses TRBV19 with TRBJ1-3, with D maybe TRBD1 (6 bases). The V end was cut by 8 bases, the J end by 3 bases, with 17 bases between. There are 15 residues in the CDR3. Germline-derived CDR1 and CDR2 are LNHDA and SQIVND (reference sequence). CDR3 sequence (DNA): TGTGCCAGTTCCAACTGGGCAGGGGATGGAAACACCATATATTTT. Translating it yields CASSNWAGDGNTIYF.

CDR3 DNA sequence: TGCGCCAGCAGCTTGGTGTCATCAGCCTCAGGGGAAGAGACCCAGTACTTC. It translates to CASSLVSSASGEETQYF. The J gene is TRBJ2-5, the V gene TRBV5-1, with D tentatively TRBD1 (6 bases). The CDR3 is made up of 17 amino acids. The V gene lost 0 bases and the J gene lost 3 bases, with 18 bases spanning the gap. Germline assignment: CDR1 SGHRS and CDR2 YFSETQ.

V usage is TRBV9 and J usage is TRBJ2-2, with 7 bases fitting TRBD2. After removal of 4 bases from V and 4 bases from J, the junction contained 10 bases not matched to a gene. CDR1 is SGDLS, CDR2 YYNGEE, per germline. The CDR3 contains 16 residues. The CDR3 sequence is CASSPRGGSGTGELFF. The CDR3 nucleotides are TGTGCCAGCAGCCCCCGCGGGGGTTCGGGCACCGGGGAGCTGTTTTTT.

J is TRBJ2-5 and V is TRBV6-5; 10 nucleotides align to TRBD1. The CDR3 is 15 residues long. V was clipped by 2 bases and J by 4 bases; unmatched bases: 4. The germline V gene has CDR1 MNHEY and CDR2 SVGAGI. The CDR3 spells CASSYGQGEGETQYF. The CDR3 DNA sequence: TGTGCCAGCAGTTACGGACAGGGGGAAGGAGAGACCCAGTACTTC.

The chain has TRBV2 and TRBJ2-3, with a possible D match to TRBD1 (5 bases). The V end lost 7 bases, the J end lost 4 bases, and 15 bases lay between the germline ends. The CDR3 spans 14 residues. From germline, CDR1 is SNHLY and CDR2 FYNNEI. CDR3 bases: TGTGCCAGCAATAAGGGGAAGGATTCAGATACGCAGTATTTT. Its translation is CASNKGKDSDTQYF. The whole variable domain, filled in from reference TRBV2 and TRBJ2-3, reads EPEVTQTPSHQVTQMGQEVILRCVPISNHLYFYWYRQILGQKVEFLVSFYNNEISEKSEIFDDQFSVERPDGSNFTLKIRSTKLEDSAMYFCASNKGKDSDTQYFGPGTRLTVL.

The chain joins TRBV5-8 to TRBJ1-2, with D hard to call. V was clipped by 4 bases and J by 3 bases, with 13 bases between them. CDR3 length equals 14 residues. CDR1 is SGHTS and CDR2 is YDEGEE in the germline V gene. The CDR3 loop reads CASSLQLNDYGYTF. The CDR3 DNA sequence: TGTGCCAGCAGCCTCCAGTTGAATGACTATGGCTACACCTTC.

This sequence joins TRBV5-4 and TRBJ1-2; D is undetermined. V gave up 0 bases and J gave up 4 bases, with 7 bases separating them. CDR1 and CDR2 (germline): SGHNT, YYREEE (reference sequence). The CDR3 extends over 13 amino acids. CDR3 DNA: TGTGCCAGCAGCTTGGCCGGGGTCTATGGCTACACCTTC. Its translation: CASSLAGVYGYTF.

The chain is built from TRBV5-1 and TRBJ1-6; no definite D call. Germline lookup yields CDR1 SGHRS and CDR2 YFSETQ. CDR3 length equals 13 residues. V lost 3 bases, J lost 8 bases, and 9 bases lay in between. The CDR3 is CASSSNIDSPLHF. The CDR3 nucleotides read TGCGCCAGCAGCTCGAACATCGATTCACCCCTCCACTTT.

CDR3 in DNA: TGTGCCAGTAGTATGCGGGGGGGCCTCGGGGAGCAGTACTTC. It yields the protein CASSMRGGLGEQYF. V usage is TRBV19 and J usage is TRBJ2-7; 9 positions match TRBD2. Trimming at V came to 3 bases and at J to 7 bases, leaving 7 bases not matched to a gene. CDR1 and CDR2 (germline): LNHDA, SQIVND (reference sequence). This CDR3 has 14 residues.

The J gene is TRBJ1-2, the V gene TRBV27, with 11 nucleotides matching TRBD1. V trimming: 9 bases; J trimming: 4 bases; junction bases outside the gene matches: 4. Germline V gene sequence: CDR1 MNHEY, CDR2 SMNVEV (reference sequence). CDR3 length: 13 residues. CDR3 sequence: CASRTGGVYGYTF. CDR3 nucleotides: TGTGCCAGTAGGACAGGGGGCGTCTATGGCTACACCTTC.

V and J are TRBV7-3 and TRBJ1-1; D is unresolved. This CDR3 has 12 residues. V was pared by 7 bases and J by 7 bases, with 13 bases between. Per the germline V gene, CDR1 is SGHTA and CDR2 is FQGTGA. In DNA form, the CDR3 reads TGTGCCAGCACCTCAAATTTGAGTGAAGCTTTCTTT. The encoded protein is CASTSNLSEAFF.

This chain connects TRBV14 to TRBJ1-6; D possibly corresponds to TRBD1 (6 bases). From germline, CDR1 is SGHDN and CDR2 FVKESK. Trimming pared 7 bases from V and 2 bases from J, leaving 9 bases between. The CDR3 has 14 amino acids. The CDR3 protein is CASKRGTYNSPLHF. The CDR3 nucleotides read TGTGCCAGCAAGAGGGGGACCTATAATTCACCCCTCCACTTT.

This sequence joins TRBV5-1 and TRBJ1-1; D might be TRBD1 (6 bases). CDR1 is SGHRS, CDR2 YFSETQ, per germline. This CDR3 contains 15 residues. V was clipped by 3 bases and J by 4 bases, with 16 bases between them. CDR3 region: CASSSSGVKGTEAFF. For the CDR3, the DNA is TGCGCCAGCAGCTCGTCAGGGGTAAAGGGCACTGAAGCTTTCTTT.

This chain uses TRBV18 with TRBJ1-1; D might be TRBD1 (5 bases). The CDR3 contains 13 residues. Germline V gene lookup returns CDR1 KGHSH and CDR2 LQKENI. Trimming took 6 bases from V and 2 from J, leaving 10 bases between them. In nucleotides, the CDR3 is TGTGCCAGCTCTCGACAGCTAAACACTGAAGCTTTCTTT. It is translated as CASSRQLNTEAFF.

The chain couples TRBV7-9 to TRBJ1-2, with 7 bases identical to TRBD1. This CDR3 region has 14 residues. With V trimmed by 5 bases and J by 0 bases, 3 bases remained unmatched. Germline values: CDR1 SEHNR, CDR2 FQNEAQ (reference sequence). The CDR3 DNA follows: TGTGCCAGCAGCCGGGACAGTGCTAACTATGGCTACACCTTC. Its protein is CASSRDSANYGYTF.

This chain joins TRBV6-1 and TRBJ2-7; tentative D call: TRBD2 (5 bases). Deletions cut 3 bases from V and 0 bases from J, with 12 bases between. In germline, CDR1 is MNHNS, CDR2 SASEGT. CDR3 length equals 15 residues. The CDR3 DNA sequence: TGTGCCAGCAGTGACCGGGGTTTGAGCTCCTACGAGCAGTACTTC. This encodes CASSDRGLSSYEQYF.

The genes are TRBV2 and TRBJ1-2; 8 positions agree with TRBD1. The V segment lost 9 bases and the J segment 8 bases; nucleotides outside the gene matches: 11. CDR3 length equals 13 residues. Germline V lookup: CDR1 SNHLY, CDR2 FYNNEI. CDR3 amino acids: CARALTGGVGYTF. CDR3 in DNA: TGTGCCAGAGCTTTAACAGGGGGTGTCGGCTACACCTTC.

This chain connects TRBV6-4 to TRBJ2-1; D not resolved. V lost 10 bases and J 4 bases, leaving 17 bases between the germline ends. The length of the CDR3 is 14 residues. Germline lookup yields CDR1 MRHNA and CDR2 SNTAGT. In DNA, the CDR3 is TGTGCCACCAAACCGAACACCAGGTACAATGAGCAGTTCTTC. This gives the protein CATKPNTRYNEQFF.

V usage is TRBV28 and J usage is TRBJ1-1; D perhaps matches TRBD1 (6 bases). In germline, CDR1 is MDHEN, CDR2 SYDVKM. Trimming removed 5 bases at V and 2 bases at J, with 15 bases between. The CDR3 spans 15 residues. Here the CDR3 reads CASSTLDSLNTEAFF. The CDR3 DNA sequence: TGTGCCAGCAGTACCTTGGACAGCCTTAACACTGAAGCTTTCTTT.

This clone was detected only once. CDR3 in DNA: TGTGCCACCAGCTTCCAGGGACAGGGAGAAAATGAAAAACTGTTTTTT. The encoded protein is CATSFQGQGENEKLFF. This rearrangement joins TRBV15 to TRBJ1-4; 9 bases agree with TRBD1. Germline assignment: CDR1 LNHNV and CDR2 YYDKDF (reference sequence). The length of the CDR3 is 16 residues. The ends lost 5 bases at V and 5 bases at J; junction bases unmatched: 9.

The rearrangement joins TRBV6-5 to TRBJ2-3; TRBD1 matches 9 bases. Germline CDR1 and CDR2: MNHEY and SVGAGI. The CDR3 runs to 14 residues. The V and J ends lost 7 bases and 4 bases, in that order; junction bases with no gene match: 6. The CDR3 reads CASIRDRDADTQYF. CDR3 sequence (DNA): TGTGCCAGCATCCGGGACAGGGATGCAGATACGCAGTATTTT.

The CDR3 here is CSARSDREYF. DNA for the CDR3: TGCAGTGCTCGCAGTGACAGGGAATACTTC. This chain uses TRBV20-1 with TRBJ2-7, with 7 bases identical to TRBD1. Trimming removed 5 bases from V and 13 bases from J; junction bases left unmatched: 8. The germline gives CDR1 DFQATT, CDR2 SNEGSKA (reference sequence). The CDR3 has 10 amino acids.